This T cell receptor beta chain was documented in a study of identical twins. General study results and limits: It was possible that invariant MAIT and iNKT cells partly confounded the zero-insertion analyses.

Note on this clonotype: No antigen is known for it.

MiXCR was run by TCRdb on the 5' RACE reads, yielding one entry per CDR3 protein. The repertoire holds 640,000 or so distinct CDR3 sequences, around 5.7% seen once, with approximately 2% in the top ten. The trim removed 4 bases at V and 7 bases at J, leaving 5 bases unmatched. The germline CDR1 and CDR2 sequences are SNHLY and FYNNEI. This CDR3 has 14 amino acids. This TCR was recovered from a young man in good health. Sequencing was done on a sample of naive T cells sorted from blood. The rearrangement uses TRBV2 and TRBJ1-5; 9 bases agree with TRBD1. The CDR3 sequence is CASSGGTGLQPQHF. DNA for the CDR3: TGTGCCAGCAGTGGGGGGACAGGGTTACAGCCCCAGCATTTT.